This passage covers 25 T cell receptor beta chains from one sample sequenced in a study of T cell responses to AZD1222 COVID-19 vaccine (dated by TCRdb to about 2021). The method behind the library was the immunoSEQ multiplex PCR assay. TCRdb took this table from immuneACCESS and kept in-frame rearrangements with V and J called. Such tables lack part of the clones; where checked against another copy, unresolved V genes explain under half of the gap, and the rest is unexplained. The sample contains some 180,000 clones, about nine tenths of them found a single time. The top ten constitute approximately 1.7% of the sample. The time point label, as the study defines it: about 28 days (+/-7) after the second vaccine dose. The sample in question was peripheral blood, obtained 28 days after the second AZD1222 dose. The receptors stem from an adult who received the AZD1222 COVID-19 vaccine.

The rearrangement uses TRBV11-2 and TRBJ1-4; 9 bases fit TRBD1. Trimming cost V 8 bases and J 8 bases; bases outside gene matches: 12. The CDR3 is 15 amino acids. The V gene's germline CDR1 is SGHAT and CDR2 FQNNGV. CDR3 sequence (DNA): TGTGCCAGCGCTTCATCTCTCGGACAGGGGGAAAAACTGTTTTTT. Translation: CASASSLGQGEKLFF.

The chain is built from TRBV6-2 or TRBV6-3 and TRBJ2-3; TRBD2 matches 14 bases. CDR1 and CDR2 from the germline V gene are MNHEY and SVGEGT. This CDR3 contains 15 residues. Trimming at V came to 5 bases and at J to 6 bases, leaving 4 bases not matched to a gene. DNA of the CDR3: TGTGCCAGCAGTATGGGACTAGCGGGAGTTGATACGCAGTATTTT. It translates to CASSMGLAGVDTQYF.

There are a few counts of this clone. V usage is TRBV2 and J usage is TRBJ2-7, with TRBD2 matching over 10 bases. CDR1 is SNHLY, CDR2 FYNNEI, per germline. V lost 7 bases to trimming and J lost 9 bases; unmatched junction nucleotides: 3. CDR3 length equals 11 residues. CDR3 loop: CASTSGSVQYF. The CDR3 nucleotides read TGTGCCAGCACTAGCGGGAGTGTGCAGTACTTC.

The genes are TRBV27 and TRBJ2-7; 10 bases are shared with TRBD1. The CDR3 is 15 amino acids. The V and J ends lost 2 bases and 3 bases, in that order; junction bases with no gene match: 4. Germline CDR1 reads MNHEY; CDR2 reads SMNVEV (reference sequence). The CDR3 here is CASSLGTGAFYEQYF. The CDR3, as DNA: TGTGCCAGCAGTTTAGGGACAGGGGCTTTCTACGAGCAGTACTTC.

The gene calls are TRBV28 and TRBJ1-5; a possible D gene is TRBD1 (6 bases). The CDR3 has 18 amino acids. CDR1 MDHEN and CDR2 SYDVKM come from the germline V gene. Trimming removed 4 bases at V and 4 bases at J, with 23 bases between. The CDR3 is CASSSFPRTAPRNQPQHF. The CDR3 DNA reads TGTGCCAGCAGTTCCTTCCCTCGGACAGCCCCGCGGAATCAGCCCCAGCATTTT.

This chain links TRBV10-3 with TRBJ1-1, with no clear D. V shed 2 bases and J shed 5 bases, with 12 bases lying between them. CDR3 size: 14 residues. Germline V gene sequence: CDR1 ENHRY, CDR2 SYGVKD. Here the CDR3 DNA reads TGTGCCATCAGTGAGGACCAAAGAGGGACTGAAGCTTTCTTT. Translating it yields CAISEDQRGTEAFF.

The V gene is TRBV4-1, the J gene TRBJ2-7; D is perhaps TRBD2 (5 bases). Germline-derived CDR1 and CDR2 are MGHRA and YSYEKL. V lost 1 base and J lost 3, with 10 bases in between. There are 14 residues in the CDR3. DNA for the CDR3: TGCGCCAGCAGCCAAGGGCCGGGGATCTACGAGCAGTACTTC. It translates to CASSQGPGIYEQYF.

The V gene is TRBV11-2, the J gene TRBJ2-3; TRBD1 is a possible D gene (6 bases). The length of the CDR3 is 15 residues. Germline lookup yields CDR1 SGHAT and CDR2 FQNNGV. Trimming took 1 base from V and 2 from J, leaving 10 bases between them. CDR3 region: CASSLVQGNTDTQYF. Written as DNA, the CDR3 is TGTGCCAGCAGCTTAGTACAGGGCAACACAGATACGCAGTATTTT.

The chain combines TRBV5-1 with TRBJ1-3, with D tentatively TRBD1 (5 bases). The V end was cut by 0 bases, the J end by 2 bases, with 6 bases between. The length of the CDR3 is 14 residues. Per the germline V gene, CDR1 is SGHRS and CDR2 is YFSETQ. The CDR3 DNA is TGCGCCAGCAGCTTGGAGGGGCCTGGAAACACCATATATTTT. Amino acid sequence: CASSLEGPGNTIYF.

V gene TRBV2 combines with J gene TRBJ2-1; 15 bases line up with TRBD2. J was trimmed by 6 bases and V by 4 bases; bases with no gene match: 1. The germline V gene encodes CDR1 SNHLY and CDR2 FYNNEI. The CDR3 runs to 15 residues. The CDR3 region has the DNA TGTGCCAGCAGTGGGACTAGCGGGAGGGCCAATGAGCAGTTCTTC. This translates into CASSGTSGRANEQFF. The complete variable domain, with remaining parts taken from reference TRBV2 and TRBJ2-1, reads EPEVTQTPSHQVTQMGQEVILRCVPISNHLYFYWYRQILGQKVEFLVSFYNNEISEKSEIFDDQFSVERPDGSNFTLKIRSTKLEDSAMYFCASSGTSGRANEQFFGPGTRLTVL.

In its sample, this clone was seen once. The rearrangement links TRBV7-9 to TRBJ2-7; D may be TRBD2 (6 bases). Looked up from germline, CDR1 is SEHNR and CDR2 is FQNEAQ (reference sequence). The CDR3 loop spans 13 amino acids. Trimming stripped 3 bases from V and 7 bases from J, with 13 bases between. The CDR3, as DNA: TGTGCCAGCAGCTTGAGAGCAGGGAGGGAGCAGTACTTC. This codes for CASSLRAGREQYF. Together with reference TRBV7-9 and TRBJ2-7, the CDR3 gives the full variable domain: DTGVSQNPRHKITKRGQNVTFRCDPISEHNRLYWYRQTLGQGPEFLTYFQNEAQLEKSRLLSDRFSAERPKGSFSTLEIQRTEQGDSAMYLCASSLRAGREQYFGPGTRLTVT.

The chain is built from TRBV19 and TRBJ2-7; 7 nucleotides align to TRBD1. Germline CDR1 and CDR2: LNHDA and SQIVND (reference sequence). This CDR3 has 15 amino acids. The J segment lost 5 bases and the V segment lost 5 bases, leaving 12 bases of the junction unmatched. Here the CDR3 reads CASSLTPTGFDEQYF. The CDR3, as DNA: TGTGCCAGTAGTCTGACCCCGACAGGGTTCGACGAGCAGTACTTC.

The rearrangement joins TRBV27 to TRBJ1-5; D is uncertain. The ends were cut back, 2 bases at V and 4 bases at J, with 3 bases in the middle. Germline V gene sequence: CDR1 MNHEY, CDR2 SMNVEV (reference sequence). This CDR3 has 12 residues. The CDR3 loop reads CASSLPNQPQHF. In nucleotides, the CDR3 is TGTGCCAGCAGTTTACCGAATCAGCCCCAGCATTTT.

The genes are TRBV4-2 and TRBJ1-1; perhaps TRBD1 as D (5 bases). The CDR3 sequence is 15 residues long. Germline CDR1 reads LGHNA; CDR2 reads YNFKEQ. The V gene lost 0 bases and the J gene lost 2 bases, with 10 bases spanning the gap. The CDR3 region is CASSQDRGYNTEAFF. The DNA for the CDR3 is TGTGCCAGCAGCCAAGATCGGGGGTACAACACTGAAGCTTTCTTT.

This rearrangement joins TRBV19 to TRBJ1-2; 8 positions agree with TRBD1. With V trimmed by 5 bases and J by 7 bases, 15 bases remained unmatched. CDR3 length: 16 amino acids. Germline V gives CDR1 LNHDA, CDR2 SQIVND (reference sequence). The chain's CDR3 is CASSPAAARGQGGYTF. The CDR3 coding sequence is TGTGCCAGTAGTCCCGCCGCAGCCAGGGGGCAAGGTGGCTACACCTTC.

The chain has TRBV6-5 and TRBJ2-7; 7 bases match TRBD1. The germline V gene has CDR1 MNHEY and CDR2 SVGAGI. This CDR3 comprises 14 residues. J lost 5 bases, V lost 0 bases, and 4 bases had no gene match. The CDR3 reads CASSYSSDRNEQYF. The CDR3 bases are TGTGCCAGCAGTTACTCCTCGGACAGGAACGAGCAGTACTTC.

This chain connects TRBV11-2 to TRBJ2-7; perhaps TRBD1 as D (5 bases). The germline gives CDR1 SGHAT, CDR2 FQNNGV. The CDR3 totals 16 residues. The ends were cut back, 1 base at V and 2 bases at J, with 15 bases in the middle. CDR3 protein: CASSLVSPRQTYEQYF. CDR3 coding DNA: TGTGCCAGCAGCTTAGTTTCCCCTCGACAGACCTACGAGCAGTACTTC.

The rearrangement joins TRBV6-2 or TRBV6-3 to TRBJ2-1, with 7 nucleotides matching TRBD2. The V gene end was trimmed by 4 bases and the J gene end by 0 bases; junction bases not matched to a gene: 21. Germline CDR1 MNHEY, CDR2 SVGEGT. CDR3 length: 21 amino acids. CDR3 bases: TGTGCCAGCAGTTCCCGAATGAGCGGGGAACAGCGTAAGAGCTCCTACAATGAGCAGTTCTTC. This gives the protein CASSSRMSGEQRKSSYNEQFF.

Only one count was recorded for this clone. This chain links TRBV7-9 with TRBJ1-2; D is unresolved. The germline V and J ends were trimmed by 4 bases and 0 bases, with 15 bases remaining between them. The CDR3 covers 16 residues. Germline V CDR1 and CDR2: SEHNR, FQNEAQ (reference sequence). The CDR3 loop is CASSSTAGVANYGYTF. The DNA for the CDR3 is TGTGCCAGCAGCTCAACGGCGGGAGTAGCTAACTATGGCTACACCTTC.

The chain joins TRBV7-6 to TRBJ1-4; weak D call: TRBD1 (5 bases). The germline V gene has CDR1 SGHVS and CDR2 FNYEAQ. The CDR3 runs 16 residues. V lost 3 bases, J lost 0 bases, and 11 bases lay in between. CDR3 in amino acids: CASSLTALPTNEKLFF. DNA of the CDR3: TGTGCCAGCAGCTTGACAGCTTTGCCAACTAATGAAAAACTGTTTTTT.

This chain connects TRBV7-9 to TRBJ2-1; the match to TRBD2 covers 15 bases. The germline CDR1 and CDR2 sequences are SEHNR and FQNEAQ (reference sequence). CDR3 length equals 17 residues. Trimming removed 1 base from V and 13 bases from J; junction bases left unmatched: 11. In DNA form, the CDR3 reads TGTGCCAGCAGCTTAGTAGGGACTAGCGGGGGGCAGTCAAAACAGTTCTTC. Translating gives CASSLVGTSGGQSKQFF.

To note about this clone: The junction shows a germline mismatch at one end, possibly a read error. This rearrangement joins TRBV7-7 to TRBJ1-2, with TRBD1 identical over 9 bases. Germline V gene data show CDR1 as SSHAT and CDR2 as FNYEAQ (reference sequence). This CDR3 comprises 15 residues. The CDR3 bases are TGTGCTAGCAGCTGGGGGACAGGGAATAACTATGGCTACACCTTC. Encoded protein: CASSWGTGNNYGYTF.

The J gene is TRBJ1-5, the V gene TRBV19; no clear D. The length of the CDR3 is 14 residues. Trimming removed 7 bases at V and 9 bases at J, with 19 bases between. CDR1 and CDR2 from the germline V gene are LNHDA and SQIVND (reference sequence). This chain's CDR3 is CASTSSLDRGPQHF. CDR3 bases: TGTGCCAGTACGTCTTCACTAGACCGGGGGCCCCAGCATTTT.

The V call is TRBV7-2, the J call TRBJ2-2; D is undetermined. CDR1 is SGHTA, CDR2 FQGNSA, per germline. V was pared by 3 bases and J by 0 bases, with 8 bases between. The CDR3 contains 15 residues. The DNA of the CDR3 is TGTGCCAGCAGCTTTGCCGGAACGAACACCGGGGAGCTGTTTTTT. Protein product: CASSFAGTNTGELFF.

This rearrangement joins TRBV6-5 to TRBJ2-1; D is ambiguous. The CDR3 has 13 residues. Germline loops: CDR1 MNHEY, CDR2 SVGAGI. Trimming removed 0 bases at V and 6 bases at J, with 6 bases between. CDR3: CASSYSLFNEQFF. The DNA of the CDR3 is TGTGCCAGCAGTTACTCCTTGTTCAATGAGCAGTTCTTC.